One sample yielded the 19 T cell receptor beta chains listed below, sequenced in a study of human T cells and chemical hapten exposure. Time point: patch test 2, 6 weeks after DPC sensitization. As to treatment: therapeutic diphenylcyclopropenone sensitization with weekly scalp DPC. MiXCR, run by TCRdb on the RACE reads, gives a single entry per CDR3 protein. The sample records some 81,000 distinct CDR3 sequences, around a tenth being singletons. Sequences were derived from whole blood, sampled in connection with sensitization to the hapten diphenylcyclopropenone (DPC). These receptors came from a man aged 18-30 years with alopecia areata. Some clones in this sample may be carry-over from other donors' samples.

There are many counts of this clonotype. This chain uses TRBV12-3 or TRBV12-4 with TRBJ1-2; D might be TRBD1 (5 bases). Trimming took 3 bases from V and 4 from J, leaving 18 bases between them. CDR3 length equals 16 residues. The CDR3 DNA follows: TGTGCCAGCAGTTTCGCCCGGGACGGAGCCGGCTATGGCTACACCTTC. Amino acid sequence: CASSFARDGAGYGYTF.

This clonotype was counted between two and nine times. The chain combines TRBV10-1 with TRBJ2-3; 9 nucleotides align to TRBD2. Germline trimming cut 5 bases from V and 6 bases from J; bases unmatched to any gene: 6. CDR1 and CDR2 from the germline V gene are WNHNN and SYGVQD (reference sequence). The CDR3 runs 14 residues. This CDR3 is CASSRTSEVDTQYF. As DNA, the CDR3 is TGCGCCAGCAGTCGGACTAGCGAGGTGGATACGCAGTATTTT.

This clonotype was counted a few times. This chain joins TRBV5-6 and TRBJ2-1, with D perhaps matching TRBD1 (6 bases). The germline V and J ends were trimmed by 3 bases and 5 bases, with 21 bases remaining between them. Germline V gene data show CDR1 as SGHDT and CDR2 as YYEEEE. CDR3 length: 17 amino acids. The CDR3 DNA sequence: TGTGCCAGCAGCTCGGCACAGGGCCCAGAGGGTAACAATGAGCAGTTCTTC. Translated, it gives CASSSAQGPEGNNEQFF. The full variable domain, rest sourced from reference TRBV5-6 and TRBJ2-1, is DAGVTQSPTHLIKTRGQQVTLRCSPKSGHDTVSWYQQALGQGPQFIFQYYEEEERQRGNFPDRFSGHQFPNYSSELNVNALLLGDSALYLCASSSAQGPEGNNEQFFGPGTRLTVL.

The chain carries TRBV7-9 and TRBJ2-7; 8 nucleotides match TRBD1. The V and J ends lost 5 bases and 3 bases, in that order; junction bases with no gene match: 9. Germline CDR1 is SEHNR and CDR2 is FQNEAQ (reference sequence). This CDR3 spans 15 amino acids. CDR3 nucleotides: TGTGCCAGCAGCCTAGGACAGGGAACGGTCTACGAGCAGTACGTC. This encodes CASSLGQGTVYEQYV.

V usage is TRBV5-1 and J usage is TRBJ2-3; 7 bases are shared with TRBD1. J lost 5 bases, V lost 1 base, and 7 bases had no gene match. The CDR3 sequence is 15 residues long. CDR1 is SGHRS and CDR2 is YFSETQ in the germline V gene. This CDR3 is CASSLLQGRGDTQYF. The CDR3 coding sequence is TGCGCCAGCAGCTTGTTACAGGGGCGAGGAGATACGCAGTATTTT. Combining the CDR3 with reference TRBV5-1 and TRBJ2-3 gives the whole variable domain KAGVTQTPRYLIKTRGQQVTLSCSPISGHRSVSWYQQTPGQGLQFLFEYFSETQRNKGNFPGRFSGRQFSNSRSEMNVSTLELGDSALYLCASSLLQGRGDTQYFGPGTRLTVL.

V is TRBV27 and J is TRBJ2-3, with TRBD2 identical over 7 bases. Germline V CDR1 and CDR2: MNHEY, SMNVEV (reference sequence). CDR3 length equals 15 residues. J gave up 5 bases and V 3 bases, and 8 bases lay outside the gene matches. CDR3 in amino acids: CASSFVLGGEDTQYF. CDR3 coding DNA: TGTGCCAGCAGTTTTGTCCTGGGGGGGGAAGATACGCAGTATTTT.

This clonotype has at least ten counts. The V call is TRBV5-1, the J call TRBJ2-2; D uncertain. From germline, CDR1 is SGHRS and CDR2 YFSETQ. V was cut by 0 bases and J by 7 bases, with 13 bases left in between. This CDR3 has 15 amino acids. The CDR3 bases are TGCGCCAGCAGCTTGGTTCTTTCAAAGGGCGGGGAGCTGTTTTTT. It codes for CASSLVLSKGGELFF.

V and J are TRBV12-2 and TRBJ1-5; TRBD1 was called by the table and not checked on the DNA. TRBV12-2 constitutes a pseudogene. This CDR3 comprises 18 residues. CDR3 nucleotides: TGTGCAAGTCGCCTCCCCGGACAGGGGTATATGAACAATCAGCCCCAGCATTTT. This sequence encodes CASRLPGQGYMNNQPQHF.

The chain has TRBV5-5 and TRBJ1-6, with 11 bases aligning to TRBD1. Looked up from germline, CDR1 is SGHKS and CDR2 is YYEKEE (reference sequence). CDR3 size: 17 residues. Trimming cost V 2 bases and J 10 bases; bases outside gene matches: 11. CDR3 coding DNA: TGTGCCAGCAGCTTTGAACCCATGGGACAGGGGGGATCACCCCTCCACTTT. It translates to CASSFEPMGQGGSPLHF.

The genes are TRBV6-2 or TRBV6-3 and TRBJ2-1; D tentatively fits TRBD1 or TRBD2 (6 bases each). Trimming shortened V by 2 bases and J by 3 bases, and 17 bases separated the two germline ends. Germline CDR1 MNHEY, CDR2 SVGEGT. This CDR3 comprises 17 residues. The CDR3 loop reads CASSYNMEGVIYNEQFF. CDR3 coding DNA: TGTGCCAGCAGTTACAATATGGAGGGGGTGATCTACAATGAGCAGTTCTTC.

The V call is TRBV5-1, the J call TRBJ2-3; 7 bases align to TRBD1. Trimming cost V 4 bases and J 0 bases; bases outside gene matches: 5. Germline-derived CDR1 and CDR2 are SGHRS and YFSETQ. This CDR3 is built from 15 residues. Written as DNA, the CDR3 is TGCGCCAGCAGCCGTAACAGGGGAAGCACAGATACGCAGTATTTT. It encodes CASSRNRGSTDTQYF.

This clonotype showed up just a few times. The rearrangement uses TRBV7-3 and TRBJ2-3; D perhaps matches TRBD2 (6 bases). CDR1 is SGHTA, CDR2 FQGTGA, per germline. The CDR3 spans 14 residues. The V end was cut by 5 bases, the J end by 0 bases, with 9 bases between. The CDR3 protein is CASSAGPSTDTQYF. CDR3 nucleotides: TGTGCCAGCAGCGCGGGGCCCAGCACAGATACGCAGTATTTT. Together with reference TRBV7-3 and TRBJ2-3, the CDR3 gives the full variable domain: GAGVSQTPSNKVTEKGKYVELRCDPISGHTALYWYRQSLGQGPEFLIYFQGTGAADDSGLPNDRFFAVRPEGSVSTLKIQRTERGDSAVYLCASSAGPSTDTQYFGPGTRLTVL.

In its sample, this clonotype was seen many times. The chain combines TRBV28 with TRBJ1-2; D gene ambiguous. The germline CDR1 and CDR2 sequences are MDHEN and SYDVKM. There are 10 residues in the CDR3. V lost 10 bases to trimming and J lost 8 bases, with 11 bases between them. Written as DNA, the CDR3 is TGTGCCACCTTGGACGGCGGCTACACCTTC. Its protein product is CATLDGGYTF.

This sequence joins TRBV24-1 and TRBJ1-6; 7 nucleotides agree with TRBD1. CDR1 and CDR2 from the germline V gene are KGHDR and SFDVKD. The ends lost 0 bases at V and 8 bases at J; junction bases unmatched: 3. CDR3 length: 15 residues. In DNA form, the CDR3 reads TGTGCCACCAGTGATTTGGGAGGGGGCTATTCACCCCTCCACTTT. Translating gives CATSDLGGGYSPLHF.

This clonotype was seen ten or more times. The genes are TRBV5-1 and TRBJ2-7; TRBD2 might be the D (6 bases). The CDR3 has 14 amino acids. Germline CDR1 SGHRS, CDR2 YFSETQ. Trimming took off 3 bases at V and 2 bases at J, with 12 bases between the two ends. In DNA form, the CDR3 reads TGCGCCAGCAGCTGGGGTAGCGGAACCTACGAGCAGTACTTC. The encoded protein is CASSWGSGTYEQYF.

This clonotype showed up just a few times. The chain combines TRBV28 with TRBJ2-7; 8 nucleotides align to TRBD1. The trim removed 3 bases at V and 3 bases at J, leaving 7 bases unmatched. The CDR3 covers 15 residues. The germline CDR1 and CDR2 sequences are MDHEN and SYDVKM. DNA for the CDR3: TGTGCCAGCAGTTTGGAGGGACAGGCAATCTACGAGCAGTACTTC. Its protein product is CASSLEGQAIYEQYF.

Points on this clonotype: Mismatch with germline at one junction end may stem from a read error. The chain recombines TRBV18 with TRBJ2-2; D is unresolved. CDR1 and CDR2 (germline): KGHSH, LQKENI. This CDR3 has 15 residues. The CDR3: CVSQTRTRNTGELFF. The CDR3 coding sequence is TGTGTCAGCCAGACGAGGACGAGGAACACCGGGGAGCTGTTTTTT.

This clonotype occurred many times. The gene calls are TRBV7-8 and TRBJ1-6; D is ambiguous. The germline V and J ends were trimmed by 0 bases and 0 bases, with 9 bases remaining between them. CDR3 length: 17 amino acids. Germline V CDR1 and CDR2: SGHVS, FQNEAQ. As DNA, the CDR3 is TGTGCCAGCAGCTTAGCGGCCAGGAGCTCCTATAATTCACCCCTCCACTTT. Encoded protein: CASSLAARSSYNSPLHF.

The chain is built from TRBV27 and TRBJ2-5; 9 nucleotides agree with TRBD2. Germline loops: CDR1 MNHEY, CDR2 SMNVEV (reference sequence). This CDR3 is built from 16 residues. With V trimmed by 6 bases and J by 2 bases, 10 bases remained unmatched. The CDR3 loop is CASRLRWTSVQETQYF. Here the CDR3 DNA reads TGTGCCAGCAGATTACGATGGACTAGCGTGCAAGAGACCCAGTACTTC.